Sequencing of this T cell receptor (beta chain) was carried out in a study of response to subunit inactivated influenza vaccine. V lost 1 base, J lost 9 bases, and 16 bases lay in between. Germline CDR1 is WSHSY and CDR2 is SAAADI. The CDR3 has 14 residues. TCRdb redid the calling of the RT-PCR reads with MiXCR, one entry per CDR3 protein. The sample holds under 950,000 distinct CDR3 sequences; roughly 20% are singletons and the top ten take roughly 10%. The sample consisted of PBMCs from blood, taken 5 days after vaccination. This chain connects TRBV10-2 to TRBJ2-7; D unresolved. This clonotype originated in a man over 45 who received an inactivated influenza vaccine. DNA of the CDR3: TGCGCCAGCAGTGAGTGGGCATCGTCCTTGGGGCAGTACTTC. Translation gives CASSEWASSLGQYF.